This T cell receptor (beta chain) comes out of a study of early T cells in non-severe SARS-CoV-2 infection. Across the whole study: The study sequenced bulk RNA from unsorted whole blood, with chains unpaired.

Individual cDNA molecules were tagged with unique molecular identifiers, the study reported. TCRdb re-called the 5' RACE reads through MiXCR, storing one row per CDR3 protein. The sample holds fewer than 55,000 distinct CDR3 sequences, around 6.8% seen once. V lost 0 bases and J lost 2; bases outside the gene matches: 3. In germline, CDR1 is LNHNV, CDR2 YYDKDF (reference sequence). The CDR3 length is 16 residues. The source is an adult who was a healthcare worker with PCR-confirmed SARS-CoV-2 infection or an uninfected control (not recorded which). The sample comprised whole blood. The rearrangement links TRBV15 to TRBJ2-3; 9 bases are shared with TRBD2. The CDR3 nucleotides are TGTGCCACCAGCAGAGATGAGCGGGGGGACACAGATACGCAGTATTTT. This encodes CATSRDERGDTDTQYF. Full variable domain (outside the CDR3, taken from reference TRBV15 and TRBJ2-3): DAMVIQNPRYQVTQFGKPVTLSCSQTLNHNVMYWYQQKSSQAPKLLFHYYDKDFNNEADTPDNFQSRRPNTSFCFLDIRSPGLGDTAMYLCATSRDERGDTDTQYFGPGTRLTVL.